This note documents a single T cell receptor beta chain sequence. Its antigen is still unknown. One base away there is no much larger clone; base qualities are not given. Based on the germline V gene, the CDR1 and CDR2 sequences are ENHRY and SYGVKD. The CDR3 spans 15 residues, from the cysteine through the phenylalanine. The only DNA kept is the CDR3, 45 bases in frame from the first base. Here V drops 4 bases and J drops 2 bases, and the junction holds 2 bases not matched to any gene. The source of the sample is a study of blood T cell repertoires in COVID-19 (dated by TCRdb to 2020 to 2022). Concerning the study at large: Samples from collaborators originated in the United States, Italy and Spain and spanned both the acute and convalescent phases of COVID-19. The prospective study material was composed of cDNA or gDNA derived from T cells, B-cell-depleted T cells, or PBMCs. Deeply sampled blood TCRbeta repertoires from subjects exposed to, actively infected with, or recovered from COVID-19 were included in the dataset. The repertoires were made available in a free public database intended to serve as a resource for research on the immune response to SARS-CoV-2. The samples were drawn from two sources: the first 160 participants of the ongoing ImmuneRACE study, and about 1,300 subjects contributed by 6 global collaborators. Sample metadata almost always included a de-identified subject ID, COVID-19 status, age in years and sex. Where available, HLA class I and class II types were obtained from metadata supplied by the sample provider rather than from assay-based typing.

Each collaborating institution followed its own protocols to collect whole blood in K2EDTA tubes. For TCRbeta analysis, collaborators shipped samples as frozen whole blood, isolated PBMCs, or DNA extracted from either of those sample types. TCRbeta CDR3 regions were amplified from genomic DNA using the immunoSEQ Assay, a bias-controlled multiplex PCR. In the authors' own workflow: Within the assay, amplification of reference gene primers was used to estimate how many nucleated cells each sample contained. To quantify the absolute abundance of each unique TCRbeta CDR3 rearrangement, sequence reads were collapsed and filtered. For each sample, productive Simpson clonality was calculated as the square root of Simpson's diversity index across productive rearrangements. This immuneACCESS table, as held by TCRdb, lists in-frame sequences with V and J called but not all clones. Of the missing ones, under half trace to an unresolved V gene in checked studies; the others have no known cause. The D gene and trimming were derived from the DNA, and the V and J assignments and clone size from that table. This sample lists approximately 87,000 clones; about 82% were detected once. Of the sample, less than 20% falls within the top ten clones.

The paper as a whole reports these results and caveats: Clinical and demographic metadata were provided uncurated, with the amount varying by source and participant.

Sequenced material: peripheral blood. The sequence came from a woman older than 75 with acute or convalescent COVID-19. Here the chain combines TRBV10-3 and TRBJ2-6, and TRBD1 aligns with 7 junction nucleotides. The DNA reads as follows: TGTGCCATCAGTGGGGACAGTCCTGGGGCCAACGTCCTGACTTTC. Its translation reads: CAISGDSPGANVLTF.